Below, 7 T cell receptor beta chains from the same sample are listed, as sequenced in a study of blood T cell repertoires in COVID-19. Sequencing was performed with immunoSEQ multiplex PCR; in TCRdb, only in-frame clones are kept and a portion is missing. The data show 280,000 or so clones, about 85% seen once. Sequenced sample: peripheral blood. These receptors all come from a human donor in a cohort sampled during active COVID-19.

The rearrangement uses TRBV6-6 and TRBJ2-1, with 9 bases identical to TRBD2. The CDR3 is 15 amino acids. Germline lookup yields CDR1 MNHNY and CDR2 SVGAGI (reference sequence). Germline trimming cut 2 bases from V and 4 bases from J; bases unmatched to any gene: 3. CDR3 residues: CASSYDAGGYNEQFF. CDR3 coding DNA: TGTGCCAGCAGTTACGACGCGGGAGGGTACAATGAGCAGTTCTTC.

V gene TRBV5-1 combines with J gene TRBJ2-3, with TRBD1 as a possible D gene (7 bases). Germline CDR1 and CDR2: SGHRS and YFSETQ. This CDR3 is built from 15 residues. V lost 2 bases, J lost 3 bases, and 13 bases lay in between. The CDR3 region is CASSFQGGRTDTQYF. CDR3 in DNA: TGCGCCAGCAGCTTCCAGGGGGGCAGGACAGATACGCAGTATTTT.

In DNA, the CDR3 is TGTGCTACCCGGGGAAGGGGGATGGGAGACAATGAGCAGTTCTTC. This sequence encodes CATRGRGMGDNEQFF. The rearrangement joins TRBV15 to TRBJ2-1, with D possibly being TRBD1 (6 bases). Germline V CDR1 and CDR2: LNHNV, YYDKDF (reference sequence). The CDR3 is 15 residues long.

The V call is TRBV7-2, the J call TRBJ1-4, with a weak D call TRBD1 (5 bases). The V gene's germline CDR1 is SGHTA and CDR2 FQGNSA. Deletions cut 3 bases from V and 4 bases from J, with 9 bases between. This CDR3 comprises 14 residues. CDR3 DNA: TGTGCCAGCAGCTTCGGGGGTGGTAATGAAAAACTGTTTTTT. Translating gives CASSFGGGNEKLFF. Combining the CDR3 with reference TRBV7-2 and TRBJ1-4 gives the whole variable domain GAGVSQSPSNKVTEKGKDVELRCDPISGHTALYWYRQSLGQGLEFLIYFQGNSAPDKSGLPSDRFSAERTGGSVSTLTIQRTQQEDSAVYLCASSFGGGNEKLFFGSGTQLSVL.

The chain links TRBV20-1 to TRBJ2-3, with D perhaps TRBD2 (5 bases). CDR3 length equals 17 residues. Germline CDR1 reads DFQATT; CDR2 reads SNEGSKA (reference sequence). V was cut by 3 bases and J by 4 bases, with 23 bases left in between. DNA of the CDR3: TGCAGTGCTAGTTTGGGGTTTGCATTTAGCGCAGCAGATACGCAGTATTTT. It encodes CSASLGFAFSAADTQYF.

Concerning this clone itself: Distinct nucleotide sequences in the sample also encode this CDR3. This sequence joins TRBV9 and TRBJ2-3; TRBD2 is a possible D gene (6 bases). The CDR3 is made up of 16 amino acids. Germline V gene sequence: CDR1 SGDLS, CDR2 YYNGEE. V lost 0 bases to trimming and J lost 0 bases, with 11 bases between them. The CDR3 region has the DNA TGTGCCAGCAGCGTAGGGACGGGGACTAGCACAGATACGCAGTATTTT. Translation: CASSVGTGTSTDTQYF.

In this sample, this clone turned up many times. This chain uses TRBV18 with TRBJ2-1, with 10 nucleotides matching TRBD2. Germline-derived CDR1 and CDR2 are KGHSH and LQKENI. V lost 3 bases to trimming and J lost 6 bases; unmatched junction nucleotides: 20. The CDR3 is made up of 20 amino acids. In nucleotides, the CDR3 is TGTGCCAGCTCACCCGTTGGGGGGCTGAGCGGGAGGGCCGAACGCAATGAGCAGTTCTTC. Protein: CASSPVGGLSGRAERNEQFF.